This passage covers 5 T cell receptor beta chains from one sample sequenced in a study of T-cell reconstitution after alpha-beta-depleted transplantation in children. Library preparation (for TCRbeta) was performed with unique molecular identifiers. TCRdb reprocessed the PCR reads with MiXCR, giving one entry per CDR3 protein. Among about 230,000 distinct CDR3 sequences, around 9.6% were seen once, and the ten largest hold approximately 6.2%. The specimen comprised PBMCs from the stem cell graft donor, sampled from the stem cell graft. Every receptor here comes from a human donor who donated a stem cell graft to a child with acute lymphoblastic leukemia.

The chain carries TRBV12-3 or TRBV12-4 and TRBJ1-4; 10 nucleotides line up with TRBD1. The CDR3 runs 17 residues. V lost 4 bases and J lost 7; bases outside the gene matches: 12. The CDR3, as DNA: TGTGCCAGCAGTTCCTCCGGGACAGGGGTTTGGGCTGAAAAACTGTTTTTT. Translating gives CASSSSGTGVWAEKLFF.

This sequence joins TRBV7-8 and TRBJ1-3, with D maybe TRBD1 (6 bases). V was cut by 4 bases and J by 0 bases, with 16 bases left in between. The CDR3 is 17 residues long. Per germline, CDR1 SGHVS and CDR2 FQNEAQ. CDR3 amino acids: CASSSALRGGSGNTIYF. The CDR3 coding sequence is TGTGCCAGCAGCTCCGCCCTGCGAGGGGGCTCTGGAAACACCATATATTTT.

V is TRBV5-5 and J is TRBJ2-5, with 13 bases aligning to TRBD2. The CDR3 extends over 17 amino acids. The trim removed 4 bases at V and 5 bases at J, leaving 11 bases unmatched. The germline gives CDR1 SGHKS, CDR2 YYEKEE (reference sequence). CDR3 DNA: TGTGCCAGCAGCCCCACTAGCGGGGGGGCTAGGCGGGAGACCCAGTACTTC. Protein: CASSPTSGGARRETQYF.

This clonotype was observed a handful of times. J is TRBJ1-6 and V is TRBV12-3 or TRBV12-4; weak D call: TRBD1 (6 bases). The CDR3 sequence is 12 residues long. V dropped 6 bases and J dropped 13 bases, with 13 bases sitting between them. This CDR3 is CASSNRAGPLHF. Here the CDR3 DNA reads TGTGCCAGCAGCAACAGGGCCGGGCCCCTCCACTTT.

In its sample, this clonotype was seen many times. The V and J genes are TRBV7-2 and TRBJ2-5; no reliable D call. The germline gives CDR1 SGHTA, CDR2 FQGNSA. The V end was cut by 3 bases, the J end by 5 bases, with 7 bases between. This CDR3 has 12 residues. The CDR3 nucleotides read TGTGCCAGCAGCTTCCAGTGGGAGACCCAGTACTTC. As protein: CASSFQWETQYF.